The next 29 T cell receptor beta chains were all read from a single sample in a study of response to subunit inactivated influenza vaccine. Using its own MiXCR run on the RT-PCR reads, TCRdb lists one record per CDR3 protein. Among 650,000 to 850,000 distinct CDR3 sequences, approximately 15% were seen once, and the ten largest hold 5.5% to 8%. Sequencing used PBMCs from blood, obtained around two weeks before vaccination. All receptors derive from a man in his fifties or sixties who received an inactivated influenza vaccine.

This clonotype turned up a few times. The chain combines TRBV2 with TRBJ2-5; TRBD2 is a possible D gene (6 bases). Germline V lookup: CDR1 SNHLY, CDR2 FYNNEI. Deletions cut 6 bases from V and 4 bases from J, with 9 bases between. There are 12 residues in the CDR3. The CDR3 protein is CASRPEGETQYF. The CDR3 DNA is TGTGCCAGCAGACCGGAGGGAGAGACCCAGTACTTC.

This clonotype was counted at least ten times. The J gene is TRBJ2-3, the V gene TRBV5-1; D not certain. The CDR3 is made up of 13 amino acids. Trimming cost V 4 bases and J 4 bases, with 10 bases left between them. The germline gives CDR1 SGHRS, CDR2 YFSETQ. DNA for the CDR3: TGCGCCAGCAGCCCGGACGGCCCAGATACGCAGTATTTT. This sequence encodes CASSPDGPDTQYF. Full variable domain (rest looked up from reference TRBV5-1 and TRBJ2-3): KAGVTQTPRYLIKTRGQQVTLSCSPISGHRSVSWYQQTPGQGLQFLFEYFSETQRNKGNFPGRFSGRQFSNSRSEMNVSTLELGDSALYLCASSPDGPDTQYFGPGTRLTVL.

The J gene is TRBJ2-3, the V gene TRBV9, with TRBD2 identical over 8 bases. The V gene end was trimmed by 3 bases and the J gene end by 5 bases; junction bases not matched to a gene: 11. This CDR3 region has 16 residues. CDR1 is SGDLS and CDR2 is YYNGEE in the germline V gene. The CDR3 spells CASSDGGETVEDTQYF. The CDR3 DNA reads as TGTGCCAGCAGCGACGGGGGGGAGACGGTGGAAGATACGCAGTATTTT.

This clonotype has more than one count but fewer than ten. The rearrangement joins TRBV15 to TRBJ2-2, with TRBD2 matching 10 bases. There are 19 residues in the CDR3. The germline CDR1 and CDR2 sequences are LNHNV and YYDKDF (reference sequence). V lost 0 bases, J lost 4 bases, and 11 bases stayed unmatched. The CDR3 DNA sequence: TGTGCCACCAGCAGAGATCTAGCGGGAGCTGTAGGTTTCACCGGGGAGCTGTTTTTT. Translating it yields CATSRDLAGAVGFTGELFF. Full variable domain (missing parts from reference TRBV15 and TRBJ2-2): DAMVIQNPRYQVTQFGKPVTLSCSQTLNHNVMYWYQQKSSQAPKLLFHYYDKDFNNEADTPDNFQSRRPNTSFCFLDIRSPGLGDTAMYLCATSRDLAGAVGFTGELFFGEGSRLTVL.

The CDR3: CASRDMTTDTQYF. The CDR3 DNA follows: TGTGCCAGTAGGGACATGACCACAGATACGCAGTATTTT. This rearrangement joins TRBV27 to TRBJ2-3; D is perhaps TRBD1 (6 bases). The CDR3 covers 13 residues. Germline values: CDR1 MNHEY, CDR2 SMNVEV (reference sequence). V was trimmed by 9 bases and J by 2 bases, leaving 12 bases between them.

This clonotype has a handful of counts. The genes are TRBV5-1 and TRBJ2-1; possibly TRBD1 or TRBD2 for D (5 bases each). Trimming cost V 7 bases and J 7 bases, with 21 bases left between them. The CDR3 covers 15 residues. CDR1 is SGHRS, CDR2 YFSETQ, per germline. The CDR3 nucleotides are TGCGCCAGCTCCCCGGGACCCTCAACAATGAATGAGCAGTTCTTC. This translates into CASSPGPSTMNEQFF.

Only a few counts were recorded for this clonotype. The rearrangement links TRBV12-3 or TRBV12-4 to TRBJ1-1; tentatively, D is TRBD1 (5 bases). The V end lost 3 bases, the J end lost 2 bases, and 10 bases lay between the germline ends. This CDR3 is 14 amino acids long. Here the CDR3 reads CASSFDRSNTEAFF. The CDR3 DNA is TGTGCCAGCAGTTTCGACAGATCCAACACTGAAGCTTTCTTT.

The genes are TRBV11-2 and TRBJ2-1; maybe TRBD1 (5 bases). The CDR3 contains 14 residues. Trimming took 0 bases from V and 8 from J, leaving 11 bases between them. Per germline, CDR1 SGHAT and CDR2 FQNNGV. The CDR3: CASSLDRLRDEQFF. DNA of the CDR3: TGTGCCAGCAGCTTAGATAGGCTCAGGGATGAGCAGTTCTTC.

This clonotype was counted a few times. The CDR3 region has the DNA TGCAGTGCTAGTGGGGCTAGCGGGGGGGCATGGTGGGAGCAGTTCTTC. Protein sequence: CSASGASGGAWWEQFF. The chain combines TRBV20-1 with TRBJ2-1; 12 bases are a match to TRBD2. CDR3 length: 16 amino acids. V trimming: 3 bases; J trimming: 10 bases; junction bases outside the gene matches: 13. Germline V gives CDR1 DFQATT, CDR2 SNEGSKA (reference sequence).

V is TRBV5-1 and J is TRBJ2-3, with 15 bases that match TRBD2. CDR3 length equals 15 residues. J was trimmed by 10 bases and V by 4 bases; bases with no gene match: 7. CDR1 is SGHRS and CDR2 is YFSETQ in the germline V gene. The CDR3 bases are TGCGCCAGCAGCGATGGACTAGCGGGAGGGTCGGCGCAGTATTTT. This gives the protein CASSDGLAGGSAQYF.

In this sample, this clonotype turned up many times. V is TRBV29-1 and J is TRBJ1-2; D gene unclear. CDR1 and CDR2 from the germline V gene are SQVTM and ANQGSEA. V lost 6 bases and J lost 1, with 21 bases in between. The CDR3 is made up of 16 amino acids. CDR3 region: CSVVDPYTDFNYGYTF. CDR3 bases: TGCAGCGTCGTTGACCCTTACACCGACTTTAACTATGGCTACACCTTC.

The chain uses TRBV6-5 and TRBJ1-2; possible D gene TRBD1, 5 bases. The CDR3 has 16 amino acids. Per the germline V gene, CDR1 is MNHEY and CDR2 is SVGAGI. V gave up 0 bases and J gave up 2 bases, with 13 bases separating them. The DNA for the CDR3 is TGTGCCAGCAGTTACTCCAGGGATCCACCAAACTATGGCTACACCTTC. It yields the protein CASSYSRDPPNYGYTF.

Only a few counts were recorded for this clonotype. V gene TRBV6-5 combines with J gene TRBJ1-1; unclear D gene. Germline CDR1 MNHEY, CDR2 SVGAGI. Trimming pared 0 bases from V and 1 base from J, leaving 6 bases between. The CDR3 has 14 amino acids. CDR3 protein: CASSYSWGNTEAFF. CDR3 bases: TGTGCCAGCAGTTACTCTTGGGGGAACACTGAAGCTTTCTTT.

In this sample, this clonotype turned up many times. The chain carries TRBV5-1 and TRBJ2-7; 7 bases are a match to TRBD1. Germline-derived CDR1 and CDR2 are SGHRS and YFSETQ. Trimming cost V 0 bases and J 5 bases; bases outside gene matches: 5. The CDR3 length is 14 residues. In DNA form, the CDR3 reads TGCGCCAGCAGCTTGGGACAGGGAAGTGACGAGCAGTACTTC. This codes for CASSLGQGSDEQYF.

This clonotype was found a few times. V usage is TRBV10-3 and J usage is TRBJ2-7; D possibly corresponds to TRBD1 (5 bases). V was clipped by 6 bases and J by 1 base, with 7 bases between them. Germline CDR1 ENHRY, CDR2 SYGVKD. There are 12 residues in the CDR3. CDR3 DNA: TGTGCCATCAGGGGGCCATCCTACGAGCAGTACTTC. The encoded protein is CAIRGPSYEQYF.

This clonotype was counted between two and nine times. The CDR3 spells CSASLDTGANVLTF. In nucleotides, the CDR3 is TGCAGCGCATCCCTAGATACTGGGGCCAACGTCCTGACTTTC. The chain links TRBV29-1 to TRBJ2-6, with no clear D. CDR1 is SQVTM and CDR2 is ANQGSEA in the germline V gene. The ends were cut back, 7 bases at V and 2 bases at J, with 12 bases in the middle. This CDR3 spans 14 amino acids. The full variable domain, its missing parts supplied by reference TRBV29-1 and TRBJ2-6, is SAVISQKPSRDICQRGTSLTIQCQVDSQVTMMFWYRQQPGQSLTLIATANQGSEATYESGFVIDKFPISRPNLTFSTLTVSNMSPEDSSIYLCSASLDTGANVLTFGAGSRLTVL.

This clonotype was recorded a few times. This chain links TRBV5-1 with TRBJ2-1, with 11 nucleotides matching TRBD1. The CDR3 covers 17 residues. Trimming at V came to 0 bases and at J to 1 base, leaving 3 bases not matched to a gene. The germline V gene encodes CDR1 SGHRS and CDR2 YFSETQ. As DNA, the CDR3 is TGCGCCAGCAGCTTGGGGACAGGGGGCAGGTCCTACAATGAGCAGTTCTTC. Its translation: CASSLGTGGRSYNEQFF.

This clonotype has ten or more counts. The chain combines TRBV7-2 with TRBJ2-1; 7 bases are a match to TRBD1. Germline CDR1 reads SGHTA; CDR2 reads FQGNSA. After removal of 2 bases from V and 4 bases from J, the junction contained 5 bases not matched to a gene. The CDR3 spans 15 residues. This CDR3 is CASSLRQQGYNEQFF. The CDR3 DNA reads TGTGCCAGCAGCTTACGGCAACAGGGGTACAATGAGCAGTTCTTC.

The rearrangement links TRBV10-3 to TRBJ1-1; 7 nucleotides line up with TRBD1. From germline, CDR1 is ENHRY and CDR2 SYGVKD. With 11 bases clipped from V and 3 bases from J, the junction kept 6 bases outside the gene matches. The CDR3 contains 12 residues. The CDR3 DNA follows: TGTGCCGCCACAGGGGCGGACACTGAAGCTTTCTTT. Its translation is CAATGADTEAFF.

This clonotype showed up just a few times. The J gene is TRBJ2-5, the V gene TRBV7-2, with 7 bases aligning to TRBD1. Per germline, CDR1 SGHTA and CDR2 FQGNSA. This CDR3 region has 13 residues. The V segment lost 5 bases and the J segment 10 bases; nucleotides outside the gene matches: 10. As DNA, the CDR3 is TGTGCCAGCAGCCCCGGGACAGCTCCATACCAGTACTTC. It translates to CASSPGTAPYQYF.

This clonotype was found a few times. This chain links TRBV6-6 with TRBJ1-2, with 7 bases fitting TRBD1. The trim removed 5 bases at V and 8 bases at J, leaving 5 bases unmatched. The CDR3 loop spans 12 amino acids. The germline gives CDR1 MNHNY, CDR2 SVGAGI (reference sequence). The CDR3 DNA is TGTGCCAGCAGTCGAGGGGGCTCCGGCTACACCTTC. Translating it yields CASSRGGSGYTF.

This clonotype has ten or more counts. The chain links TRBV20-1 to TRBJ2-7; D uncertain. The CDR3 is 13 amino acids. Trimming cost V 0 bases and J 4 bases, with 10 bases left between them. The V gene's germline CDR1 is DFQATT and CDR2 SNEGSKA (reference sequence). The CDR3 DNA reads as TGCAGTGCTAGAGAACTGCCTAGGTACGAGCAGTACTTC. Its protein product is CSARELPRYEQYF.

Points on this clonotype: Just one base apart from a much larger clone, this may be a read error. The chain combines TRBV3-1 with TRBJ1-2, with TRBD1 as a possible D gene (5 bases). Trimming shortened V by 3 bases and J by 9 bases, and 20 bases separated the two germline ends. The CDR3 length is 15 residues. The germline CDR1 and CDR2 sequences are LGHDT and YNNKEL (reference sequence). This CDR3 reads CASSQGRETRYCYTF. The CDR3 bases are TGTGCCAGCAGCCAGGGACGGGAAACTCGATATTGCTACACCTTC.

V gene TRBV5-1 combines with J gene TRBJ2-5, with TRBD2 identical over 12 bases. The CDR3 has 16 amino acids. Germline V gene lookup returns CDR1 SGHRS and CDR2 YFSETQ. The J segment lost 1 base and the V segment lost 1 base, leaving 2 bases of the junction unmatched. CDR3 in amino acids: CASSLPTSGGQETQYF. DNA of the CDR3: TGCGCCAGCAGCTTGCCGACTAGCGGGGGCCAAGAGACCCAGTACTTC.

The chain combines TRBV10-1 with TRBJ2-7, with D perhaps TRBD1 or TRBD2 (5 bases each). This CDR3 is built from 14 residues. Germline assignment: CDR1 WNHNN and CDR2 SYGVQD (reference sequence). V was clipped by 3 bases and J by 6 bases, with 15 bases between them. The CDR3 region has the DNA TGCGCCAGCAGTGACCCCGGGACCTTGGGCGAGCAGTACTTC. It is translated as CASSDPGTLGEQYF.

This clonotype has a handful of counts. This sequence joins TRBV12-3 or TRBV12-4 and TRBJ2-7; D not certain. CDR3 size: 14 residues. V lost 3 bases and J 3 bases, leaving 12 bases between the germline ends. The chain's CDR3 is CASSFGPRIYEQYF. CDR3 in DNA: TGTGCCAGCAGTTTTGGTCCCAGGATCTACGAGCAGTACTTC.

This clonotype occurred many times. This chain uses TRBV29-1 with TRBJ2-5, with D tentatively TRBD1 or TRBD2 (5 bases each). There are 14 residues in the CDR3. V was pared by 1 base and J by 2 bases, with 11 bases between. CDR1 and CDR2 (germline): SQVTM, ANQGSEA. CDR3 region: CSVEGGTVQETQYF. For the CDR3, the DNA is TGCAGCGTTGAAGGAGGGACGGTTCAAGAGACCCAGTACTTC.

The V and J genes are TRBV20-1 and TRBJ2-4; 9 bases fit TRBD2. The germline gives CDR1 DFQATT, CDR2 SNEGSKA (reference sequence). The CDR3 extends over 17 amino acids. V trimming: 3 bases; J trimming: 0 bases; junction bases outside the gene matches: 9. CDR3 amino acids: CSASSSGGNLAKNIQYF. The DNA of the CDR3 is TGCAGTGCTAGTTCGAGCGGGGGGAACTTAGCCAAAAACATTCAGTACTTC.

The rearrangement joins TRBV12-3 or TRBV12-4 to TRBJ1-2; the D is unclear. The CDR3 sequence is 13 residues long. V lost 0 bases and J 7 bases, leaving 9 bases between the germline ends. The CDR3 nucleotides read TGTGCCAGCAGTTTAGCTGCCGGCCTTGGCTACACCTTC. It is translated as CASSLAAGLGYTF.